The 16 T cell receptor beta chains below come from one sample, sequenced in a study of T cells after yellow fever vaccination. TCRdb recomputed calls from the 5' RACE reads with MiXCR, one row per CDR3 protein. Of about 400,000 distinct CDR3 sequences listed, 11% are singletons. The sample here was PBMCs, taken on the day of the first yellow fever vaccination. These receptors originate from a man aged 18 to 29 who received the YFV17D yellow fever vaccine.

The chain links TRBV7-6 to TRBJ1-2; 8 bases fit TRBD1. Germline V gene lookup returns CDR1 SGHVS and CDR2 FNYEAQ. Unmatched junction bases numbered 15, after V lost 1 base and J lost 5 bases. This CDR3 has 18 amino acids. The CDR3 sequence: CASSLGGGGQGEKYGYTF. The CDR3 DNA reads as TGTGCCAGCAGCTTAGGAGGGGGAGGACAGGGAGAAAAGTATGGCTACACCTTC.

A few counts support this clonotype. The chain couples TRBV19 to TRBJ2-3, with 12 bases identical to TRBD2. Germline V gene lookup returns CDR1 LNHDA and CDR2 SQIVND (reference sequence). This CDR3 is built from 16 residues. J was trimmed by 6 bases and V by 5 bases; bases with no gene match: 9. In DNA form, the CDR3 reads TGTGCCAGTAGTTTATACCCTAGCGGGGGGGGGGATACGCAGTATTTT. It yields the protein CASSLYPSGGGDTQYF.

This clonotype has just a few counts. The V gene is TRBV4-3, the J gene TRBJ2-1; either TRBD1 or TRBD2 may fit D (5 bases each). This CDR3 is 13 amino acids long. V lost 1 base and J 12 bases, leaving 13 bases between the germline ends. Germline CDR1 is LGHNA and CDR2 is YSLEER. The CDR3: CASSQVVGDPQFF. The CDR3 DNA reads as TGCGCCAGCAGCCAAGTGGTGGGGGATCCGCAGTTCTTC.

Many counts were recorded for this clonotype. The chain carries TRBV5-6 and TRBJ2-3, with 11 bases identical to TRBD2. The V segment lost 4 bases and the J segment 2 bases; nucleotides outside the gene matches: 6. Germline CDR1 is SGHDT and CDR2 is YYEEEE. This CDR3 region has 16 residues. In nucleotides, the CDR3 is TGTGCCAGCAGCCCTAGCGGGGGGCGGGACACAGATACGCAGTATTTT. Residues: CASSPSGGRDTDTQYF.

This clonotype was seen a handful of times. The chain uses TRBV7-3 and TRBJ2-1, with 8 positions matching TRBD1. Germline CDR1 SGHTA, CDR2 FQGTGA. The trim removed 4 bases at V and 10 bases at J, leaving 3 bases unmatched. The CDR3 loop spans 12 amino acids. This CDR3 reads CASSSYRGEQFF. The CDR3 DNA reads as TGTGCCAGCAGCTCCTACAGGGGGGAGCAGTTCTTC.

This chain's CDR3 is CASSQGEHGNTEAFF. The CDR3 DNA reads as TGTGCCAGCTCTCAGGGGGAACACGGGAACACTGAAGCTTTCTTT. The gene calls are TRBV18 and TRBJ1-1; 7 bases match TRBD1. J was trimmed by 1 base and V by 6 bases; bases with no gene match: 8. The CDR3 is 15 amino acids. From germline, CDR1 is KGHSH and CDR2 LQKENI.

CDR3 nucleotide sequence: TGTGCCACCAGTGTGGGGACAGGCAGCACAGATACGCAGTATTTT. Translated: CATSVGTGSTDTQYF. V is TRBV24-1 and J is TRBJ2-3; 8 positions match TRBD1. V trimming: 5 bases; J trimming: 0 bases; junction bases outside the gene matches: 3. CDR3 length equals 15 residues. CDR1 is KGHDR, CDR2 SFDVKD, per germline.

This clonotype was seen more than once but under ten times. This chain joins TRBV11-2 and TRBJ2-5; 11 nucleotides align to TRBD2. The V gene's germline CDR1 is SGHAT and CDR2 FQNNGV. The V gene end was trimmed by 6 bases and the J gene end by 4 bases; junction bases not matched to a gene: 10. The CDR3 runs to 16 residues. The CDR3 DNA reads TGTGCCAGCAGGGCGGTTAGCGGGGGGGCCCGAGAGACCCAGTACTTC. It specifies CASRAVSGGARETQYF.

The chain couples TRBV10-3 to TRBJ1-5; no firm D call. The germline V gene encodes CDR1 ENHRY and CDR2 SYGVKD. Between the trimmed V and J ends, which lost 9 bases and 4 bases, there was a span of 10 bases. CDR3 size: 12 residues. DNA of the CDR3: TGTGCCATTGGTCTCGAGAATCAGCCCCAGCATTTT. Its protein product is CAIGLENQPQHF.

Notes on this clonotype: No conserved phenylalanine or tryptophan ends this CDR3, so it is likely a read error. The rearrangement links TRBV6-2 or TRBV6-3 to TRBJ2-1; 7 positions agree with TRBD2. This CDR3 is 15 amino acids long. Germline CDR1 is MNHEY and CDR2 is SVGEGT. Losses at the gene ends were 7 bases for V and 5 bases for J; bases not matched to a gene: 11. CDR3 region: CASTKTRLANNEQFC. In DNA form, the CDR3 reads TGTGCCAGCACCAAGACTCGACTAGCTAACAATGAGCAGTTCTGC.

The chain is built from TRBV7-9 and TRBJ2-3; D gene unclear. Germline V gene sequence: CDR1 SEHNR, CDR2 FQNEAQ (reference sequence). The CDR3 consists of 11 residues. V lost 8 bases and J 6 bases, leaving 9 bases between the germline ends. The CDR3 DNA follows: TGTGCCAGCGGCCGCTCCGATACGCAGTATTTT. Translation: CASGRSDTQYF.

Only a few counts were recorded for this clonotype. This chain joins TRBV7-6 and TRBJ2-3; TRBD1 matches at 7 bases. This CDR3 is built from 16 residues. Losses at the gene ends were 5 bases for V and 0 bases for J; bases not matched to a gene: 8. Germline-derived CDR1 and CDR2 are SGHVS and FNYEAQ. This CDR3 reads CASSPRPGQSTDTQYF. CDR3 coding DNA: TGTGCCAGCAGCCCGCGGCCGGGACAGAGCACAGATACGCAGTATTTT.

The chain carries TRBV19 and TRBJ2-5; possible D gene TRBD2, 6 bases. Deletions cut 3 bases from V and 2 bases from J, with 13 bases between. Per germline, CDR1 LNHDA and CDR2 SQIVND (reference sequence). The CDR3 contains 15 residues. CDR3 sequence (DNA): TGTGCCAGTAGTATCGGGAGAGGGTGGCAAGAGACCCAGTACTTC. Its translation is CASSIGRGWQETQYF.

This clonotype showed up just a few times. The chain employs TRBV2 and TRBJ2-5; no clear D. Trimming pared 8 bases from V and 2 bases from J, leaving 12 bases between. This CDR3 comprises 13 residues. Germline lookup yields CDR1 SNHLY and CDR2 FYNNEI. DNA for the CDR3: TGTGCCAGCGGATTCATGGTACAAGAGACCCAGTACTTC. This translates into CASGFMVQETQYF.

At least ten counts were recorded for this clonotype. The chain links TRBV11-1 to TRBJ2-7; the D is unclear. The CDR3 is 14 amino acids. V gave up 2 bases and J gave up 2 bases, with 10 bases separating them. The V gene's germline CDR1 is SGHAT and CDR2 FQDESV (reference sequence). The CDR3 coding sequence is TGTGCCAGCAGCTTAAAATTTGGGGCCTACGAGCAGTACTTC. As protein: CASSLKFGAYEQYF.

The chain recombines TRBV4-2 with TRBJ1-4, with unresolved D. CDR1 LGHNA and CDR2 YNFKEQ come from the germline V gene. The CDR3 has 17 amino acids. Deletions cut 1 base from V and 0 bases from J, with 12 bases between. CDR3 residues: CASSQVGTVATNEKLFF. In nucleotides, the CDR3 is TGTGCCAGCAGCCAAGTAGGAACGGTTGCAACTAATGAAAAACTGTTTTTT.